The 19 T cell receptor beta chains given below trace back to one sample, sequenced in a study of identical twins. One entry per CDR3 protein results from TCRdb running MiXCR on the 5' RACE reads. Found here are fewer than 800,000 distinct CDR3 sequences, under 8.5% of them singletons; the top ten hold 1.6%. This same sample was also taken into another study, of yellow fever vaccine responses in identical twins.

Sequences were obtained from PBMCs. The receptors derive from a woman younger than 30 in good health.

This clonotype was counted at least ten times. The gene calls are TRBV5-1 and TRBJ2-4; TRBD1 is a possible D gene (6 bases). The CDR3 loop spans 16 amino acids. With 0 bases removed from V and 4 bases from J, the gap between germline ends came to 14 bases. The germline V gene has CDR1 SGHRS and CDR2 YFSETQ. The CDR3 DNA reads as TGCGCCAGCAGCTTGGAACAGGGAAGAGTTAAAAACATTCAGTACTTC. This encodes CASSLEQGRVKNIQYF.

This clonotype was seen at least ten times. This chain uses TRBV24-1 with TRBJ2-7; no reliable D call. The CDR3 is 13 residues long. V was clipped by 1 base and J by 5 bases, with 8 bases between them. Germline lookup yields CDR1 KGHDR and CDR2 SFDVKD. CDR3 sequence: CATSDLGHHEQYF. In nucleotides, the CDR3 is TGTGCCACCAGTGATTTAGGTCATCACGAGCAGTACTTC.

This clonotype was observed a handful of times. The rearrangement uses TRBV29-1 and TRBJ1-1, with 7 bases fitting TRBD1. Germline V gene lookup returns CDR1 SQVTM and CDR2 ANQGSEA. The CDR3 has 12 amino acids. The J segment lost 13 bases and the V segment lost 3 bases, leaving 11 bases of the junction unmatched. The CDR3 sequence is CSVDTGDPTVFF. The CDR3 DNA reads as TGCAGCGTTGATACAGGGGACCCAACTGTTTTCTTT.

This clonotype was detected many times. The rearrangement joins TRBV29-1 to TRBJ1-1; no clear D gene. Trimming removed 6 bases from V and 6 bases from J, with 11 bases in between. The CDR3 is 11 residues long. Germline assignment: CDR1 SQVTM and CDR2 ANQGSEA. The CDR3 here is CSVTIVAEAFF. The CDR3 DNA is TGCAGCGTGACCATTGTCGCTGAAGCTTTCTTT.

The V and J genes are TRBV5-1 and TRBJ1-1; 8 bases agree with TRBD1. The CDR3 runs 15 residues. CDR1 is SGHRS and CDR2 is YFSETQ in the germline V gene. V lost 4 bases, J lost 4 bases, and 9 bases stayed unmatched. DNA of the CDR3: TGCGCCAGCAGCCCAGAGGACAGGGTGGGCACTGAAGCTTTCTTT. Translation gives CASSPEDRVGTEAFF.

The V and J genes are TRBV5-1 and TRBJ1-2; no clear D gene. There are 15 residues in the CDR3. Per the germline V gene, CDR1 is SGHRS and CDR2 is YFSETQ. V was pared by 1 base and J by 6 bases, with 16 bases between. The CDR3 DNA reads as TGCGCCAGCAGCTTGTCCAATCAGAGGAGTAATGGCTACACCTTC. Translating it yields CASSLSNQRSNGYTF.

In its sample, this clonotype was seen many times. V is TRBV2 and J is TRBJ2-1; D is possibly TRBD1 or TRBD2 (5 bases each). The CDR3 has 15 amino acids. Germline-derived CDR1 and CDR2 are SNHLY and FYNNEI. Trimming pared 3 bases from V and 0 bases from J, leaving 9 bases between. This chain's CDR3 is CASSDGAGSYNEQFF. In DNA, the CDR3 is TGTGCCAGCAGTGATGGGGCGGGCTCCTACAATGAGCAGTTCTTC. Together with reference TRBV2 and TRBJ2-1, the CDR3 gives the full variable domain: EPEVTQTPSHQVTQMGQEVILRCVPISNHLYFYWYRQILGQKVEFLVSFYNNEISEKSEIFDDQFSVERPDGSNFTLKIRSTKLEDSAMYFCASSDGAGSYNEQFFGPGTRLTVL.

This clonotype was seen at least ten times. The gene calls are TRBV5-1 and TRBJ1-6; 7 bases fit TRBD1. With 6 bases clipped from V and 7 bases from J, the junction kept 10 bases outside the gene matches. CDR1 is SGHRS, CDR2 YFSETQ, per germline. This CDR3 is 15 amino acids long. Here the CDR3 DNA reads TGCGCCAGCACTCCTACCGGGACAGAGAATTCACCCCTCCACTTT. As protein: CASTPTGTENSPLHF. Full variable domain (remainder filled in from reference TRBV5-1 and TRBJ1-6): KAGVTQTPRYLIKTRGQQVTLSCSPISGHRSVSWYQQTPGQGLQFLFEYFSETQRNKGNFPGRFSGRQFSNSRSEMNVSTLELGDSALYLCASTPTGTENSPLHFGNGTRLTVT.

The CDR3 is CASSLGWSGDTQYF. As DNA, the CDR3 is TGTGCCAGCAGCTTAGGGTGGAGTGGAGATACGCAGTATTTT. The chain has TRBV11-2 and TRBJ2-3; D uncertain. CDR1 SGHAT and CDR2 FQNNGV come from the germline V gene. V was clipped by 1 base and J by 5 bases, with 10 bases between them. CDR3 length: 14 amino acids.

This clonotype was seen ten or more times. V gene TRBV12-3 or TRBV12-4 combines with J gene TRBJ2-2, with TRBD2 matching 8 bases. The CDR3 covers 14 residues. V dropped 7 bases and J dropped 6; count of bases not matched to a gene: 7. The DNA for the CDR3 is TGTGCCAGCACCAAGCGGGAGTTGTCCGGGGAGCTGTTTTTT. The encoded protein is CASTKRELSGELFF.

There are many counts of this clonotype. This chain uses TRBV25-1 with TRBJ2-5, with 7 nucleotides matching TRBD1. V was pared by 1 base and J by 3 bases, with 2 bases of the junction left unmatched. Germline CDR1 reads MGHDK; CDR2 reads SYGVNS. This CDR3 region has 14 residues. The CDR3 DNA is TGTGCCAGCAGTGAATGGGGACAGAAAGAGACCCAGTACTTC. This encodes CASSEWGQKETQYF.

This clonotype was recorded many times. The rearrangement joins TRBV4-1 to TRBJ1-5; D uncertain. The CDR3 spans 15 residues. Germline assignment: CDR1 MGHRA and CDR2 YSYEKL. Trimming stripped 3 bases from V and 1 base from J, with 10 bases between. CDR3 loop: CASSHPLRSNQPQHF. The CDR3 nucleotides read TGCGCCAGCAGCCACCCCTTGAGAAGCAATCAGCCCCAGCATTTT.

The rearrangement links TRBV28 to TRBJ2-5; D is unresolved. V lost 6 bases to trimming and J lost 9 bases, with 17 bases between them. The germline V gene has CDR1 MDHEN and CDR2 SYDVKM. The CDR3 extends over 13 amino acids. The CDR3 DNA reads as TGTGCCAGCAGCTCCCCCCCATCCGGGCCCCAGTACTTC. Translating gives CASSSPPSGPQYF.

This clonotype has only a few counts. The V and J genes are TRBV7-9 and TRBJ2-1; the D gene is possibly TRBD2 (6 bases). V dropped 5 bases and J dropped 8 bases, with 22 bases sitting between them. CDR1 and CDR2 from the germline V gene are SEHNR and FQNEAQ (reference sequence). The CDR3 spans 16 residues. In DNA form, the CDR3 reads TGTGCCAGCAGCCCGAGGGGCGGCGGGACGGGTTATGAGCAGTTCTTC. Translated: CASSPRGGGTGYEQFF.

The table lists this clonotype with a few counts. The DNA of the CDR3 is TGTGCCAGCAGTGAATGGGGGAACACTAACAATGAGCAGTTCTTC. Amino acid sequence: CASSEWGNTNNEQFF. The chain joins TRBV25-1 to TRBJ2-1; D is possibly TRBD1 or TRBD2 (5 bases each). The CDR3 covers 15 residues. Germline V CDR1 and CDR2: MGHDK, SYGVNS. V was cut by 1 base and J by 5 bases, with 12 bases left in between.

The chain couples TRBV24-1 to TRBJ2-7, with 9 bases fitting TRBD1. The V segment lost 3 bases and the J segment 8 bases; nucleotides outside the gene matches: 13. This CDR3 contains 16 residues. In germline, CDR1 is KGHDR, CDR2 SFDVKD. CDR3 region: CATSDASGTGTSKQYF. In nucleotides, the CDR3 is TGTGCCACCAGTGATGCGTCCGGGACAGGGACTTCCAAGCAGTACTTC.

This clonotype was seen only a few times. One end of the junction does not line up with germline, which may come from a read error. The chain is built from TRBV3-1 and TRBJ2-7; no clear D gene. The CDR3 totals 11 residues. The V gene's germline CDR1 is LGHDT and CDR2 YNNKEL (reference sequence). CDR3 sequence reads: CASSQDSRWVF. The CDR3, as DNA: TGTGCCAGCAGCCAAGATTCTCGTTGGGTCTTC.

At least ten counts were recorded for this clonotype. V gene TRBV10-3 combines with J gene TRBJ1-2; D perhaps matches TRBD1 (6 bases). Trimming left V 7 bases short and J 2 bases short, with 11 bases between. The length of the CDR3 is 13 residues. In germline, CDR1 is ENHRY, CDR2 SYGVKD. CDR3 sequence (DNA): TGTGCCATCACCGAACAGGGAAACTATGGCTACACCTTC. This translates into CAITEQGNYGYTF.

This clonotype was seen a few times. The chain employs TRBV7-9 and TRBJ2-7; a weak D match, TRBD1 (5 bases). V shed 11 bases and J shed 0 bases, with 11 bases lying between them. This CDR3 contains 12 residues. From germline, CDR1 is SEHNR and CDR2 FQNEAQ (reference sequence). CDR3 sequence: CAWGPSSYEQYV. CDR3 coding DNA: TGTGCCTGGGGCCCGAGCTCCTACGAGCAGTACGTC.